The 2 T cell receptor beta chains presented below share a single source sample, sequenced in a study of blood T cells in healthy people across ages. The use of a sample-barcoded 5' primer and a J-beta primer mix characterized a second PCR of roughly 7 to 12 cycles. MiXCR, applied by TCRdb to the 5' RACE reads, yields one record per CDR3 protein. The repertoire includes roughly 500,000 distinct CDR3 sequences, under 30% of them detected once, and approximately 10% sits in the top ten. This sample was shared with a second study, whose subject was T cells of mothers and their children.

Sequenced material: blood. The source is a boy aged 5 to 17 in good health.

As to this clonotype: At one of its ends the junction is not consistent with the germline gene, which may arise from a read error. The chain employs TRBV15 and TRBJ2-5, with 8 bases matching TRBD1. Germline V lookup: CDR1 LNHNV, CDR2 YYDKDF (reference sequence). There are 12 residues in the CDR3. CDR3 loop: CATSTMTGEQLF. For the CDR3, the DNA is TGTGCCACCAGCACCATGACAGGGGAACAGCTCTTC.

The chain uses TRBV4-3 and TRBJ1-2; no clear D. This CDR3 has 14 amino acids. The V gene's germline CDR1 is LGHNA and CDR2 YSLEER. Trimming shortened V by 3 bases and J by 4 bases, and 12 bases separated the two germline ends. CDR3: CASSHEGGSYGYTF. The CDR3 DNA sequence: TGCGCCAGCAGCCATGAAGGCGGGTCCTATGGCTACACCTTC.